Below are 20 T cell receptor beta chains sequenced from a single sample in a study of early T cells in non-severe SARS-CoV-2 infection. Via MiXCR, TCRdb re-called the 5' RACE reads, giving one row per CDR3 protein. The data contain 30,000 or so distinct CDR3 sequences, approximately 5% of them singletons. The source material was whole blood. These receptors originate from an adult who was a healthcare worker with PCR-confirmed SARS-CoV-2 infection or an uninfected control (not recorded which).

The chain combines TRBV7-2 with TRBJ2-5, with 10 bases that match TRBD2. Germline assignment: CDR1 SGHTA and CDR2 FQGNSA. V trimming: 5 bases; J trimming: 2 bases; junction bases outside the gene matches: 8. This CDR3 is built from 16 residues. DNA of the CDR3: TGTGCCAGCAGCCCCAGCGGGAGGGTATTACAAGAGACCCAGTACTTC. Amino acid sequence: CASSPSGRVLQETQYF.

This clonotype was observed many times. The chain combines TRBV7-9 with TRBJ1-5; no clear D gene. The germline V gene encodes CDR1 SEHNR and CDR2 FQNEAQ (reference sequence). The CDR3 sequence is 14 residues long. Trimming left V 1 base short and J 4 bases short, with 8 bases between. CDR3 sequence reads: CASSLEAGNQPQHF. CDR3 DNA: TGTGCCAGCAGCTTAGAAGCCGGGAATCAGCCCCAGCATTTT.

There are many counts of this clonotype. The rearrangement joins TRBV6-2 or TRBV6-3 to TRBJ2-7; the match to TRBD2 covers 9 bases. CDR1 MNHEY and CDR2 SVGEGT come from the germline V gene. V shed 0 bases, J shed 5 bases, and the junction held 8 bases outside the gene matches. CDR3 length: 16 amino acids. In DNA form, the CDR3 reads TGTGCCAGCAGTTACTCTAGGCGAGCGGGGGGCCACGAGCAGTACTTC. Translated, it gives CASSYSRRAGGHEQYF.

This clonotype was recorded at least ten times. The chain combines TRBV14 with TRBJ2-5, with TRBD1 identical over 7 bases. The CDR3 extends over 14 amino acids. The V gene's germline CDR1 is SGHDN and CDR2 FVKESK. V was pared by 4 bases and J by 2 bases, with 4 bases of the junction left unmatched. This chain's CDR3 is CASSLGQLQETQYF. For the CDR3, the DNA is TGTGCCAGCAGCCTGGGACAGCTTCAAGAGACCCAGTACTTC. The full variable domain, in which reference TRBV14 and TRBJ2-5 provide the parts outside the CDR3, is EAGVTQFPSHSVIEKGQTVTLRCDPISGHDNLYWYRRVMGKEIKFLLHFVKESKQDESGMPNNRFLAERTGGTYSTLKVQPAELEDSGVYFCASSLGQLQETQYFGPGTRLLVL.

The chain links TRBV29-1 to TRBJ1-2; D is unresolved. V was pared by 6 bases and J by 6 bases, with 11 bases between. The CDR3 contains 11 residues. CDR1 is SQVTM, CDR2 ANQGSEA, per germline. CDR3 protein: CSVAEEHGYTF. The CDR3 DNA reads TGCAGCGTCGCAGAAGAACATGGCTACACCTTC.

This clonotype was observed many times. V and J are TRBV5-1 and TRBJ2-6; D gene uncertain. The CDR3 is 14 residues long. The V and J ends lost 4 bases and 3 bases respectively, with 8 bases between them. CDR1 is SGHRS, CDR2 YFSETQ, per germline. This CDR3 is CASSPGHGANVLTF. DNA for the CDR3: TGCGCCAGCAGCCCTGGTCATGGGGCCAACGTCCTGACTTTC.

This clonotype was counted at least ten times. The DNA for the CDR3 is TGTGCCAGTAGGTTCTCGACGGTAGATGAGCAGTTCTTC. Translation gives CASRFSTVDEQFF. V gene TRBV19 combines with J gene TRBJ2-1; D remains unclear. V lost 6 bases, J lost 8 bases, and 14 bases lay in between. Germline-derived CDR1 and CDR2 are LNHDA and SQIVND (reference sequence). There are 13 residues in the CDR3.

This clonotype was seen at least ten times. J is TRBJ1-1 and V is TRBV6-2 or TRBV6-3, with D maybe TRBD1 (5 bases). Per the germline V gene, CDR1 is MNHEY and CDR2 is SVGEGT. The germline V and J ends were trimmed by 5 bases and 10 bases, with 11 bases remaining between them. The CDR3 contains 11 residues. The CDR3 nucleotides read TGTGCCAGCAGTCAAGACAGTAGAGCTTTCTTT. This encodes CASSQDSRAFF.

This clonotype was seen ten or more times. The gene calls are TRBV7-6 and TRBJ2-1; TRBD2 matches at 7 bases. CDR3 length: 15 residues. Germline trimming cut 1 base from V and 5 bases from J; bases unmatched to any gene: 5. CDR1 SGHVS and CDR2 FNYEAQ come from the germline V gene. CDR3 protein: CASSLGAGVNNEQFF. CDR3 DNA sequence: TGTGCCAGCAGCTTAGGGGCGGGAGTAAACAATGAGCAGTTCTTC.

This clonotype has ten or more counts. This chain links TRBV20-1 with TRBJ2-7, with no clear D. Trimming left V 6 bases short and J 4 bases short, with 10 bases between. The germline gives CDR1 DFQATT, CDR2 SNEGSKA (reference sequence). This CDR3 is 11 amino acids long. The CDR3 here is CSAKGPYEQYF. As DNA, the CDR3 is TGCAGTGCAAAAGGGCCGTACGAGCAGTACTTC.

In its sample, this clonotype was seen many times. This CDR3 reads CATNAGPTNTEAFF. In DNA, the CDR3 is TGTGCCACCAACGCGGGACCGACGAACACTGAAGCTTTCTTT. This chain uses TRBV24-1 with TRBJ1-1; D is perhaps TRBD1 (5 bases). V was cut by 8 bases and J by 1 base, with 13 bases left in between. The V gene's germline CDR1 is KGHDR and CDR2 SFDVKD. The CDR3 sequence is 14 residues long.

This clonotype was found many times. The rearrangement joins TRBV5-6 to TRBJ2-3, with no clear D. This CDR3 has 12 residues. Germline V lookup: CDR1 SGHDT, CDR2 YYEEEE. Trimming cost V 2 bases and J 3 bases, with 4 bases left between them. In DNA form, the CDR3 reads TGTGCCAGCAGCTTACAGACAGATACGCAGTATTTT. This encodes CASSLQTDTQYF.

This clonotype was observed at least ten times. The chain is built from TRBV25-1 and TRBJ2-7, with unresolved D. Trimming took 3 bases from V and 1 from J, leaving 1 base between them. The CDR3 has 11 amino acids. Germline values: CDR1 MGHDK, CDR2 SYGVNS. The CDR3 DNA reads as TGTGCCAGCAGTGATTCCTACGAGCAGTACTTC. Translation: CASSDSYEQYF.

This clonotype was found many times. The genes are TRBV2 and TRBJ2-4; D is unclear. The CDR3 contains 14 residues. Germline V gene data show CDR1 as SNHLY and CDR2 as FYNNEI. V lost 2 bases, J lost 0 bases, and 5 bases lay in between. CDR3 residues: CASSEHLAKNIQYF. The CDR3 coding sequence is TGTGCCAGCAGTGAACACTTAGCCAAAAACATTCAGTACTTC.

This clonotype was seen a handful of times. The chain recombines TRBV18 with TRBJ2-7, with 9 bases identical to TRBD2. The CDR3 is made up of 14 amino acids. Germline loops: CDR1 KGHSH, CDR2 LQKENI. Germline trimming cut 5 bases from V and 6 bases from J; bases unmatched to any gene: 8. The CDR3 DNA reads TGTGCCAGCTCAGTCGGGACTAGCAGCGGCGAGCAGTACTTC. It codes for CASSVGTSSGEQYF.

The chain carries TRBV6-2 or TRBV6-3 and TRBJ2-7, with 7 bases matching TRBD1. V dropped 8 bases and J dropped 0; count of bases not matched to a gene: 7. The germline V gene has CDR1 MNHEY and CDR2 SVGEGT. There are 14 residues in the CDR3. CDR3 in amino acids: CASYSRDSSYEQYF. The CDR3 DNA reads as TGTGCCAGCTATTCCCGGGACAGCTCCTACGAGCAGTACTTC.

V and J are TRBV7-2 and TRBJ2-6; D is ambiguous. The V gene lost 0 bases and the J gene lost 1 base, with 7 bases spanning the gap. The CDR3 is 16 residues long. CDR1 and CDR2 (germline): SGHTA, FQGNSA. The CDR3 DNA reads TGTGCCAGCAGCTTAGCGGGGTTTTCTGGGGCCAACGTCCTGACTTTC. Translated, it gives CASSLAGFSGANVLTF.

This clonotype was detected ten times or more. The V gene is TRBV29-1, the J gene TRBJ2-5; tentative D call: TRBD1 (5 bases). V lost 0 bases and J lost 1, with 6 bases in between. There are 13 residues in the CDR3. In germline, CDR1 is SQVTM, CDR2 ANQGSEA. This CDR3 is CSVEDRAQETQYF. CDR3 in DNA: TGCAGCGTTGAAGACAGGGCCCAAGAGACCCAGTACTTC. Based on the CDR3 plus reference TRBV29-1 and TRBJ2-5, the full variable domain is SAVISQKPSRDICQRGTSLTIQCQVDSQVTMMFWYRQQPGQSLTLIATANQGSEATYESGFVIDKFPISRPNLTFSTLTVSNMSPEDSSIYLCSVEDRAQETQYFGPGTRLLVL.

The rearrangement links TRBV5-1 to TRBJ1-1; D ambiguous. The CDR3 consists of 13 residues. In germline, CDR1 is SGHRS, CDR2 YFSETQ. The ends were cut back, 2 bases at V and 6 bases at J, with 11 bases in the middle. The CDR3 region is CASSFESSAEAFF. DNA for the CDR3: TGCGCCAGCAGCTTCGAGTCGAGCGCTGAAGCTTTCTTT.

Many counts were recorded for this clonotype. The rearrangement uses TRBV7-2 and TRBJ2-1; D is perhaps TRBD1 or TRBD2 (6 bases each). The CDR3 sequence is 13 residues long. Germline CDR1 reads SGHTA; CDR2 reads FQGNSA. Trimming cost V 1 base and J 12 bases, with 13 bases left between them. CDR3 loop: CASSLVRGGGQFF. The CDR3 nucleotides are TGTGCCAGCAGCTTAGTGAGAGGAGGGGGGCAGTTCTTC.